Included here is one T cell receptor beta chain sequence, with context. The data are from a study of blood T cell repertoires in COVID-19. Study context: Samples of COVID-19 (acute and convalescent) were obtained from the United States, Italy and Spain.

In the authors' methods: Amplification of reference gene primers was used by the study to estimate nucleated cell counts. The repertoire was sequenced with immunoSEQ multiplex PCR; TCRdb's copy has only in-frame clones and lacks some. That table furnishes V, J and clone size, whereas the DNA furnished D and trimming. This table has about 270,000 clones, 81% appearing once. This receptor was identified in a woman aged 55-70 years with active or convalescent COVID-19. Specimen: peripheral blood.

The chain's CDR3 is CASSLGGSSSTDTQYF. In DNA, the CDR3 is TGTGCCAGCAGTTTGGGCGGGAGCTCGTCCACAGATACGCAGTATTTT. The chain uses TRBV27 and TRBJ2-3, with 7 bases that match TRBD2. The CDR3 spans 16 residues. The germline CDR1 and CDR2 sequences are MNHEY and SMNVEV (reference sequence). J gave up 2 bases and V 3 bases, and 8 bases lay outside the gene matches.